Reported below is one TCR beta chain. This clonotype was observed many times. Its antigen remains unidentified. The input lacks base qualities; no much larger clone sits a single base away. The entry originates in a study of T-cell reconstitution after alpha-beta-depleted transplantation in children (dated by TCRdb to the mid-2010s). General notes on the study: Using TCR repertoire profiling, the study followed T-cell immune reconstitution in a quantitative way in children after TCRalphabeta/CD19-depleted allogeneic hematopoietic cell transplantation. The investigation overall reported the following: The apparently early alphabetaT-cell count recovery about two months after transplant was reportedly dependent on only several hundred rapidly expanded clones derived from non-depleted graft cells. Hyperexpanded clone frequencies declined over subsequent months; after one year, T-cell counts and TCRbeta diversity were mostly attributed to newly produced T cells. In some patients, high TCRbeta diversity at day 60 was attributed to recipient T cells and intrathymic progenitors that had survived conditioning.

Library generation was performed with PCR. TCRdb lists the instrument as Illumina HiSeq 2500. Molecular barcoding was employed in the preparation of TCR libraries, with unique molecular identifiers being used to normalize TCRbeta repertoire quantification. TCRdb reprocessing: public reads trimmed at Q25 with fastp, clones called with MiXCR, in-frame beta chains kept. Rows matching on CDR3 protein sequence are summarized as one entry with the most common DNA and genes. Recorded for this sample are about 200,000 distinct CDR3 sequences; about 7% of them occurred a single time. The ten largest clones capture 5.5% of the sample. Inclusive of the bounding cysteine and phenylalanine, the CDR3 is 11 residues long. Only the CDR3 DNA stays, 33 bases, in frame from base 1. CDR1 MNHEY and CDR2 SMNVEV were looked up in the germline V gene (reference sequence). V is shortened by 5 bases, J by 6 bases, and the region joining them spans 6 bases.

The treatment or condition label for this specimen denotes: allogeneic hematopoietic cell transplantation with graft depleted of TCRalphabeta T cells and CD19 B cells. Transplant recipients were children who received TCRalphabeta/CD19-depleted allogeneic hematopoietic cell grafts. The origin of this receptor is a boy aged 2 to 10 with acute lymphoblastic leukemia, due to receive a stem cell transplant. The chain couples TRBV27 to TRBJ2-3; the best D guess is TRBD2, with 5 bases matching. This sample comprised PBMCs, obtained before TCRalphabeta/CD19-depleted stem cell transplant. The CDR3 here reads CASSGSDTQYF. The bases are TGTGCCAGCAGTGGGAGCGATACGCAGTATTTT.